Below are 27 T cell receptor beta chains sequenced from a single sample in a study of OX40 agonist ivuxolimab in advanced cancers. Here immunoSEQ multiplex PCR was the method, and the copy in TCRdb shows in-frame clones only, minus some. The data contain tens of thousands of clones, around two thirds of them singletons. The sequences come from CD4+ or CD8+ T cells sorted from blood, collected in a trial of the OX40 agonist ivuxolimab. These receptors were taken from an adult with an advanced solid tumor such as melanoma, head and neck, liver or kidney cancer.

Only a few counts were recorded for this clone. The rearrangement uses TRBV9 and TRBJ1-4, with unresolved D. The CDR3 has 16 amino acids. The V end was cut by 3 bases, the J end by 2 bases, with 14 bases between. Germline CDR1 and CDR2: SGDLS and YYNGEE. CDR3 amino acids: CASSGVDWATNEKLFF. DNA of the CDR3: TGTGCCAGCAGCGGAGTAGATTGGGCGACTAATGAAAAACTGTTTTTT.

This chain connects TRBV28 to TRBJ1-2, with a tentative D call TRBD1 (5 bases). CDR1 is MDHEN and CDR2 is SYDVKM in the germline V gene. The V gene lost 7 bases and the J gene lost 2 bases, with 23 bases spanning the gap. The CDR3 is made up of 17 amino acids. DNA for the CDR3: TGTGCCAGCACCCCCCTGGGGCCGTCCGTTATAAACTATGGCTACACCTTC. This translates into CASTPLGPSVINYGYTF.

In its sample, this clone was seen once. The chain employs TRBV5-4 and TRBJ1-5; D gene unclear. The CDR3 contains 15 residues. Germline CDR1 is SGHNT and CDR2 is YYREEE (reference sequence). Trimming took 2 bases from V and 1 from J, leaving 10 bases between them. In DNA form, the CDR3 reads TGTGCCAGCAGCTTCGGCGGGGTCAGCAATCAGCCCCAGCATTTT. Protein product: CASSFGGVSNQPQHF.

On this clone: The sample contains more than one DNA sequence encoding this CDR3. The chain couples TRBV7-9 to TRBJ2-7, with D possibly being TRBD2 (5 bases). This CDR3 has 13 amino acids. Germline-derived CDR1 and CDR2 are SEHNR and FQNEAQ (reference sequence). Trimming left V 5 bases short and J 2 bases short, with 10 bases between. CDR3 DNA sequence: TGTGCCAGCAGCCCACCCGGGACCTACGAGCAGTACTTC. Protein: CASSPPGTYEQYF.

The rearrangement joins TRBV5-4 to TRBJ2-7; 7 bases line up with TRBD2. J was trimmed by 7 bases and V by 5 bases; bases with no gene match: 6. CDR1 and CDR2 from the germline V gene are SGHNT and YYREEE (reference sequence). CDR3 length: 12 amino acids. In DNA, the CDR3 is TGTGCCAGCAGGTCGGCGGGGGAGGAGCAGTACTTC. Protein product: CASRSAGEEQYF.

This clone has a handful of counts. The chain has TRBV19 and TRBJ2-7; D is possibly TRBD1 (6 bases). The ends were cut back, 5 bases at V and 4 bases at J, with 12 bases in the middle. Germline V gene data show CDR1 as LNHDA and CDR2 as SQIVND (reference sequence). The CDR3 has 13 amino acids. The CDR3 nucleotides read TGTGCCAGTAGTCCAAAGAGGGGGTACGAGCAGTACTTC. Amino acids: CASSPKRGYEQYF.

The chain is built from TRBV19 and TRBJ1-1; no reliable D call. The CDR3 has 16 residues. V lost 6 bases to trimming and J lost 4 bases, with 21 bases between them. From germline, CDR1 is LNHDA and CDR2 SQIVND (reference sequence). CDR3 DNA sequence: TGTGCCAGTAGATCCGTCCGGTACGGGTCGGCCACTGAAGCTTTCTTT. Its protein product is CASRSVRYGSATEAFF.

This clone was seen only once. The chain joins TRBV13 to TRBJ2-1; a weak D match, TRBD1 (5 bases). V lost 5 bases, J lost 6 bases, and 11 bases lay in between. Per germline, CDR1 PRHDT and CDR2 FYEKMQ (reference sequence). CDR3 size: 13 residues. The CDR3 spells CASSTTRGNEQFF. The DNA of the CDR3 is TGTGCCAGCAGCACTACAAGGGGCAATGAGCAGTTCTTC.

The rearrangement links TRBV7-9 to TRBJ2-3, with D perhaps TRBD1 or TRBD2 (5 bases each). Trimming pared 1 base from V and 6 bases from J, leaving 17 bases between. Germline loops: CDR1 SEHNR, CDR2 FQNEAQ (reference sequence). The CDR3 spans 16 residues. The CDR3 loop is CASSLVRGPPGDTQYF. The CDR3 DNA follows: TGTGCCAGCAGCTTAGTTAGGGGACCCCCGGGCGATACGCAGTATTTT.

This clone is medium-sized. CDR3 in DNA: TGTGCCAGCAGCCCGACGGGATTCAAGAGGACAGATACGCAGTATTTT. This translates into CASSPTGFKRTDTQYF. The V and J genes are TRBV11-3 and TRBJ2-3; D is possibly TRBD2 (5 bases). The CDR3 contains 16 residues. Trimming pared 5 bases from V and 3 bases from J, leaving 18 bases between. Per the germline V gene, CDR1 is SGHNT and CDR2 is YENEEA.

This chain joins TRBV5-6 and TRBJ2-3, with 7 bases lining up with TRBD1. The trim removed 3 bases at V and 0 bases at J, leaving 7 bases unmatched. Germline V gives CDR1 SGHDT, CDR2 YYEEEE. The CDR3 totals 16 residues. CDR3: CASSSTTGASTDTQYF. Written as DNA, the CDR3 is TGTGCCAGCAGCTCGACTACAGGGGCTAGCACAGATACGCAGTATTTT. Variable domain in full (rest from reference TRBV5-6 and TRBJ2-3): DAGVTQSPTHLIKTRGQQVTLRCSPKSGHDTVSWYQQALGQGPQFIFQYYEEEERQRGNFPDRFSGHQFPNYSSELNVNALLLGDSALYLCASSSTTGASTDTQYFGPGTRLTVL.

The CDR3 here is CASSFGLTYEQYF. CDR3 DNA sequence: TGTGCCAGCAGCTTTGGGTTAACCTACGAGCAGTACTTC. The gene calls are TRBV7-6 and TRBJ2-7; no clear D. The CDR3 consists of 13 residues. Germline-derived CDR1 and CDR2 are SGHVS and FNYEAQ. V gave up 3 bases and J gave up 2 bases, with 8 bases separating them.

The chain couples TRBV9 to TRBJ2-1; TRBD2 matches 10 bases. The V segment lost 0 bases and the J segment 0 bases; nucleotides outside the gene matches: 9. The germline V gene encodes CDR1 SGDLS and CDR2 YYNGEE. CDR3 length: 19 amino acids. DNA for the CDR3: TGTGCCAGCAGCGTAGTGTCTAGCGGGGGCCCTAGCTCCTACAATGAGCAGTTCTTC. It translates to CASSVVSSGGPSSYNEQFF.

The chain carries TRBV4-2 and TRBJ2-7; the match to TRBD2 covers 7 bases. The germline V gene has CDR1 LGHNA and CDR2 YNFKEQ. V lost 2 bases, J lost 5 bases, and 15 bases stayed unmatched. The CDR3 loop spans 17 amino acids. The CDR3 is CASSQNERSGVFNEQYF. The CDR3 nucleotides are TGTGCCAGCAGCCAAAACGAAAGAAGCGGGGTCTTCAACGAGCAGTACTTC.

A few counts support this clone. This chain connects TRBV19 to TRBJ2-5, with 9 bases identical to TRBD1. This CDR3 has 15 amino acids. The junction had 8 bases not matched to a gene; V was cut back by 4 bases and J by 5 bases. Germline V lookup: CDR1 LNHDA, CDR2 SQIVND (reference sequence). CDR3 DNA sequence: TGTGCCAGTAGTACAGGGACAGGGTTCGAGGAGACCCAGTACTTC. Residues: CASSTGTGFEETQYF.

The J gene is TRBJ1-1, the V gene TRBV5-1, with D maybe TRBD1 (6 bases). Germline V gives CDR1 SGHRS, CDR2 YFSETQ. This CDR3 spans 15 amino acids. Trimming took off 4 bases at V and 3 bases at J, with 16 bases between the two ends. The CDR3 sequence is CASSGGGPPDTEAFF. The CDR3 DNA reads as TGCGCCAGCAGCGGTGGGGGGCCCCCCGACACTGAAGCTTTCTTT.

J is TRBJ2-1 and V is TRBV7-8; unclear D gene. The length of the CDR3 is 14 residues. V was pared by 5 bases and J by 0 bases, with 8 bases between. Germline CDR1 is SGHVS and CDR2 is FQNEAQ. CDR3 sequence reads: CASSMESSYNEQFF. The CDR3 DNA reads TGTGCCAGCAGCATGGAATCCTCCTACAATGAGCAGTTCTTC.

Here the CDR3 DNA reads TGTGCCAGTTCCCGAGGGGTAGCGGGGCGCGCTAGCACAGATACGCAGTATTTT. Protein product: CASSRGVAGRASTDTQYF. The chain has TRBV19 and TRBJ2-3; 8 positions agree with TRBD2. Germline V gives CDR1 LNHDA, CDR2 SQIVND (reference sequence). V was pared by 8 bases and J by 0 bases, with 16 bases of the junction left unmatched. This CDR3 is 18 amino acids long.

About this clone: An end of the junction differs from the germline gene, which may be a read error. The chain uses TRBV7-9 and TRBJ2-2; the D is unclear. Germline loops: CDR1 SEHNR, CDR2 FQNEAQ (reference sequence). This CDR3 spans 14 amino acids. The chain's CDR3 is CASSQERATGELFF. The CDR3 DNA sequence: TGCGCCAGCAGCCAAGAAAGGGCAACCGGGGAGCTGTTTTTT.

V is TRBV6-6 and J is TRBJ2-7, with 9 bases identical to TRBD1. Trimming cost V 2 bases and J 6 bases; bases outside gene matches: 5. CDR1 and CDR2 from the germline V gene are MNHNY and SVGAGI (reference sequence). This CDR3 has 14 amino acids. CDR3 sequence: CASSYPGTGREQYF. DNA for the CDR3: TGTGCCAGCAGTTACCCCGGGACAGGGCGCGAGCAGTACTTC.

V is TRBV5-4 and J is TRBJ2-7, with a weak D call TRBD1 (6 bases). V was cut by 3 bases and J by 5 bases, with 21 bases left in between. The CDR3 consists of 16 residues. Germline V gives CDR1 SGHNT, CDR2 YYREEE (reference sequence). CDR3 sequence reads: CASSSYPGHLYDEQYF. The CDR3 nucleotides read TGTGCCAGCAGCTCGTACCCGGGACACCTCTATGACGAGCAGTACTTC.

The chain employs TRBV5-1 and TRBJ1-2; D gene ambiguous. Germline V gene data show CDR1 as SGHRS and CDR2 as YFSETQ. Trimming left V 4 bases short and J 5 bases short, with 15 bases between. CDR3 length: 14 amino acids. Written as DNA, the CDR3 is TGCGCCAGCAGCCCCACCCCAGGAGGATATGGCTACACCTTC. Its translation: CASSPTPGGYGYTF.

This chain uses TRBV21-1 with TRBJ1-5. TRBV21-1 is assigned pseudogene status. This CDR3 contains 14 residues. Here the CDR3 reads CASSKVGVAQPQHF. CDR3 DNA: TGTGCCAGCAGCAAAGTTGGGGTTGCGCAGCCCCAGCATTTT.

The chain joins TRBV10-3 to TRBJ2-7, with no clear D. The V end lost 2 bases, the J end lost 4 bases, and 3 bases lay between the germline ends. The CDR3 runs 11 residues. Germline CDR1 ENHRY, CDR2 SYGVKD. In nucleotides, the CDR3 is TGTGCCATCAGTGAGGGGTACGAGCAGTACTTC. Protein sequence: CAISEGYEQYF.

The V and J genes are TRBV13 and TRBJ2-7, with D possibly being TRBD1 (5 bases). Trimming pared 0 bases from V and 7 bases from J, leaving 16 bases between. The CDR3 extends over 15 amino acids. Germline V lookup: CDR1 PRHDT, CDR2 FYEKMQ (reference sequence). This chain's CDR3 is CASSLGRQGLREQYF. DNA for the CDR3: TGTGCCAGCAGCTTAGGCCGGCAGGGCTTGCGTGAGCAGTACTTC.

The chain recombines TRBV19 with TRBJ2-2; 8 bases fit TRBD2. Trimming cost V 5 bases and J 6 bases; bases outside gene matches: 20. Per the germline V gene, CDR1 is LNHDA and CDR2 is SQIVND (reference sequence). The CDR3 has 19 amino acids. The CDR3 DNA is TGTGCCAGTAGTCCCCCCACAGCGGGGGCAATTAGAGCGGCCGGGGAGCTGTTTTTT. Its translation: CASSPPTAGAIRAAGELFF.

This clone showed up just once. The V and J genes are TRBV2 and TRBJ2-3; the D gene could be TRBD1 or TRBD2 (6 bases each). The germline V and J ends were trimmed by 2 bases and 5 bases, with 17 bases remaining between them. CDR1 is SNHLY, CDR2 FYNNEI, per germline. The CDR3 extends over 16 amino acids. CDR3 sequence: CASSELRGAFRDTQYF. CDR3 sequence (DNA): TGTGCCAGCAGTGAACTGAGGGGGGCCTTTAGAGATACGCAGTATTTT. The full variable domain, with the rest looked up from reference TRBV2 and TRBJ2-3, is EPEVTQTPSHQVTQMGQEVILRCVPISNHLYFYWYRQILGQKVEFLVSFYNNEISEKSEIFDDQFSVERPDGSNFTLKIRSTKLEDSAMYFCASSELRGAFRDTQYFGPGTRLTVL.